This T cell receptor (beta chain) was captured by sequencing in a study of CD8 T cells in Susac syndrome. Reverse transcription of roughly 0.45 to 1 ug RNA was performed with random hexamers. The method of amplification for TCR beta CDR3 was immunoSEQ multiplex PCR, covering 54 Vbeta and 13 Jbeta. Each CDR3 protein gets one entry after TCRdb re-called the immunoSEQ multiplex PCR reads with MiXCR. The sample has about 400,000 distinct CDR3 sequences, roughly 85% seen once. There are 16 residues in the CDR3. The V end lost 0 bases, the J end lost 3 bases, and 15 bases lay between the germline ends. Looked up from germline, CDR1 is SGHRS and CDR2 is YFSETQ. From blood CD8+ and CD4+ T cells, TCR beta sequences were generated. Negative isolation was used for CD8+ and CD4+ T cells, and FACS enrichment was applied to TEMRA cells.

This clonotype was obtained from a human donor with multiple sclerosis. Sequences were obtained from CD8+ T cells from PBMCs. The chain carries TRBV5-1 and TRBJ1-1; no clear D gene. In DNA, the CDR3 is TGCGCCAGCAGCTTGGGGCTCAATAATATATACACTGAAGCTTTCTTT. Translated, it gives CASSLGLNNIYTEAFF.